What follows is one T cell receptor beta chain and its context. Its antigen is currently unknown. These data belong to a study of T-cell reconstitution after alpha-beta-depleted transplantation in children. General study results and limits: Expanded clones from the graft, numbering several hundred, reportedly supplied alpha-beta T cells about two months after transplant. Elevated TCRbeta diversity at day 60 was traced, in some patients, to surviving recipient T cells and thymic progenitors. Most T-cell counts and diversity one year after the transplant came from T cells that were newly produced.

TCRbeta library construction was performed incorporating unique molecular identifiers. From the PCR reads, TCRdb called clonotypes with MiXCR, one entry per CDR3 protein. Here the sample spans hundreds of thousands of distinct CDR3 sequences, around 14% being singletons. Trimming cost V 4 bases and J 2 bases, with 15 bases left between them. Looked up from germline, CDR1 is SGHRS and CDR2 is YFSETQ. CDR3 length: 15 amino acids. The specimen comprised PBMCs, sampled before TCRalphabeta/CD19-depleted stem cell transplant. This sequence originates from a girl aged 2-10 years with congenital amegakaryocytic thrombocytopenia, due to receive a stem cell transplant. This chain uses TRBV5-1 with TRBJ2-5; TRBD1 might be the D (6 bases). CDR3: CASSRDGGRQETQYF. In nucleotides, the CDR3 is TGCGCCAGCAGCAGAGATGGGGGCAGACAAGAGACCCAGTACTTC. Drawing the rest from reference TRBV5-1 and TRBJ2-5, the complete variable domain is KAGVTQTPRYLIKTRGQQVTLSCSPISGHRSVSWYQQTPGQGLQFLFEYFSETQRNKGNFPGRFSGRQFSNSRSEMNVSTLELGDSALYLCASSRDGGRQETQYFGPGTRLLVL.